This T cell receptor beta chain was found in a study of T cell responses to AZD1222 COVID-19 vaccine. General study results and limits: Regions 160-218 and 743-854 dominated among vaccine-associated CD4 TCRs spanning spike. Every sample of the repertoires postdated the peak T cell response. Donors in the cohort were predominantly white British and more often female, and clonal diversity was possibly underestimated. Spike-specific TCR breadth and depth grew following two AZD1222 doses.

The data were produced by immunoSEQ multiplex PCR, yet TCRdb's version contains in-frame clones alone and is incomplete. The sample has some 150,000 clones, 91% seen once. The CDR3 has 14 amino acids. Unmatched junction bases numbered 8, after V lost 5 bases and J lost 7 bases. Germline V gene sequence: CDR1 SGHTA, CDR2 FQGNSA. A word on this clone: The antigen is undetermined.

This receptor was taken from an adult in good health. The gene calls are TRBV7-2 and TRBJ2-1, with 7 bases identical to TRBD2. The sample in question was peripheral blood, obtained on day 0 of AZD1222 vaccination. The CDR3 protein is CASSAGLLGNEQFF. As DNA, the CDR3 is TGTGCCAGCAGCGCGGGACTACTTGGGAATGAGCAGTTCTTC. Full variable domain (missing parts from reference TRBV7-2 and TRBJ2-1): GAGVSQSPSNKVTEKGKDVELRCDPISGHTALYWYRQSLGQGLEFLIYFQGNSAPDKSGLPSDRFSAERTGGSVSTLTIQRTQQEDSAVYLCASSAGLLGNEQFFGPGTRLTVL.